The present entry profiles one T cell receptor (beta chain) with its context. Sequencing was performed with immunoSEQ multiplex PCR; in TCRdb, only in-frame clones are kept and a portion is missing. The sample carries 20,000 to 25,000 clones, approximately 82% recorded once. The data were obtained in a study of sequential checkpoint blockade in melanoma. About the research overall: Patients were randomized 1:1 to nivolumab-then-ipilimumab or ipilimumab-then-nivolumab first-line. Both treatment sequences were followed by maintenance nivolumab.

The CDR3 totals 15 residues. Per germline, CDR1 SGHVS and CDR2 FQNEAQ. The J segment lost 4 bases and the V segment lost 0 bases, leaving 2 bases of the junction unmatched. The treatment is: randomized to nivolumab then ipilimumab (arm A) or the reverse (arm B). The source was CD8+ T cells sorted from blood (inferred from file names), collected from a patient given nivolumab and ipilimumab in sequence. The genes are TRBV7-8 and TRBJ2-2; 7 bases agree with TRBD2. This sequence originates from a human donor with melanoma. The CDR3 nucleotides are TGTGCCAGCAGCTTAGCGGGAGGGACCACCGGGGAGCTGTTTTTT. Translated, it gives CASSLAGGTTGELFF.